This T cell receptor beta chain was profiled in a study of CD8 T cells in Susac syndrome. Study background: At blood draw, Susac syndrome patients were therapy-naive, on corticosteroids, or on intravenous immunoglobulin alone.

Sequencing of TCR beta, carried out with a high-throughput approach, was applied to CD8+ and CD4+ T cells from the blood. TEMRA cells underwent FACS enrichment and CD8+ and CD4+ T cells underwent negative isolation. Germline V gene sequence: CDR1 LNHNV, CDR2 YYDKDF (reference sequence). This CDR3 is 12 amino acids long. V lost 5 bases and J lost 10, with 12 bases in between. Reverse transcription used roughly 0.45 to 1 ug RNA and random hexamers. Across 54 Vbeta and 13 Jbeta, immunoSEQ multiplex PCR amplified TCR beta CDR3. Via MiXCR, TCRdb re-called the immunoSEQ multiplex PCR reads, giving one row per CDR3 protein. This repertoire shows some 110,000 distinct CDR3 sequences, roughly 94% found once; its top ten account for about 0.27%.

V and J are TRBV15 and TRBJ2-1, with a weak D call TRBD2 (5 bases). The clonotype was recovered from a human donor with Susac syndrome. The sample taken for sequencing was CD8+ T cells from PBMCs. CDR3 sequence reads: CATSGSGSEQFF. The CDR3 bases are TGTGCCACCAGCGGGAGTGGGAGCGAGCAGTTCTTC.